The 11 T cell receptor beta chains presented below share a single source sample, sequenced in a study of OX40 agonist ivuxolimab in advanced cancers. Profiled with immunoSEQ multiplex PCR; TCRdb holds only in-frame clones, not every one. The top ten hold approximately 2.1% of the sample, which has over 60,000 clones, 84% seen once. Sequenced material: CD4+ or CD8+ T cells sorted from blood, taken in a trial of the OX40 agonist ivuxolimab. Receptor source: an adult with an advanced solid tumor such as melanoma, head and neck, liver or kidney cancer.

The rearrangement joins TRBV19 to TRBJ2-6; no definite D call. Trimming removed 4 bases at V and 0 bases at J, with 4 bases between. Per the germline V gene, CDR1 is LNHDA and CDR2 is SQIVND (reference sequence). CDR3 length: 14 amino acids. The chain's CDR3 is CASSTFSGANVLTF. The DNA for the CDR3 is TGTGCCAGTAGTACTTTCTCTGGGGCCAACGTCCTGACTTTC. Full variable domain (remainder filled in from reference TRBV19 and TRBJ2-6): DGGITQSPKYLFRKEGQNVTLSCEQNLNHDAMYWYRQDPGQGLRLIYYSQIVNDFQKGDIAEGYSVSREKKESFPLTVTSAQKNPTAFYLCASSTFSGANVLTFGAGSRLTVL.

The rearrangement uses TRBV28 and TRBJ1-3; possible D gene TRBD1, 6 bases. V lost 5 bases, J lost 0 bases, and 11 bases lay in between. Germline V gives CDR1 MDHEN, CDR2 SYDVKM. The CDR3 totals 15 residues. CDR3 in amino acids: CASSDRQSSGNTIYF. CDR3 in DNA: TGTGCCAGCAGTGACAGGCAAAGCTCTGGAAACACCATATATTTT.

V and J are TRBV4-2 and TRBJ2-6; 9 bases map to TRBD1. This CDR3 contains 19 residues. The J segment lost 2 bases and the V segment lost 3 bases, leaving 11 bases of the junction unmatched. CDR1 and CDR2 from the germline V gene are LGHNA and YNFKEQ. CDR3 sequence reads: CASSQANPGQGAGANVLTF. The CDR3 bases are TGTGCCAGCAGCCAGGCAAATCCGGGACAGGGAGCTGGGGCCAACGTCCTGACTTTC.

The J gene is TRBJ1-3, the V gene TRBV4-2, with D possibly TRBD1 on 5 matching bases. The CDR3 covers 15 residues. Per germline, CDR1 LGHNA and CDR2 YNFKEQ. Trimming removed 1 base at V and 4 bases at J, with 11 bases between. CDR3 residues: CASSQVSGKGNTIYF. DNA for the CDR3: TGTGCCAGCAGCCAAGTTTCAGGGAAAGGAAACACCATATATTTT.

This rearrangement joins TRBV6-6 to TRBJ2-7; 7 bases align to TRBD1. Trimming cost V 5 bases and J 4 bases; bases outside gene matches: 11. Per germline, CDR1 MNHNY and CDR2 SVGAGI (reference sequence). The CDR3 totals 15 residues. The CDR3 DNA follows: TGTGCCAGCAGTCAAACAGGGGCCGCTTTATACGAGCAGTACTTC. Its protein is CASSQTGAALYEQYF.

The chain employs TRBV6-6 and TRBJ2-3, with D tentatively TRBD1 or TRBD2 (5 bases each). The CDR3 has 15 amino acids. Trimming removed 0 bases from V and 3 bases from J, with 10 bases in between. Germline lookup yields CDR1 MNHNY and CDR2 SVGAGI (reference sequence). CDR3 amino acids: CASSYSSGRTDTQYF. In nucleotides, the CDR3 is TGTGCCAGCAGTTACTCCTCAGGGAGAACAGATACGCAGTATTTT.

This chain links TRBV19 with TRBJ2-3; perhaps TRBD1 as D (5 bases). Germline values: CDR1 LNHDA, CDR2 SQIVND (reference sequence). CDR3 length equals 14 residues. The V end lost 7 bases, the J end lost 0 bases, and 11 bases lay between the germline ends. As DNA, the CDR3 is TGTGCCAGTAATCCGACAGTTAGCACAGATACGCAGTATTTT. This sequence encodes CASNPTVSTDTQYF.

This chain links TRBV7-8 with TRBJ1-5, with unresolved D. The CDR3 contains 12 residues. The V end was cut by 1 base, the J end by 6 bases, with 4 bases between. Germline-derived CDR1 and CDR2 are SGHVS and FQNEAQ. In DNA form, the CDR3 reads TGTGCCAGCAGCTTAGTAGGTCAGCCCCAGCATTTT. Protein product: CASSLVGQPQHF.

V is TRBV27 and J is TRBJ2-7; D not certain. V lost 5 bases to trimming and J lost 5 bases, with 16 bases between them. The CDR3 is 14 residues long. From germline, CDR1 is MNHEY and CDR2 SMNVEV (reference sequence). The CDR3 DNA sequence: TGTGCCAGCAGTGCCCGTTGGGGTAACGACGAGCAGTACTTC. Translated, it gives CASSARWGNDEQYF.

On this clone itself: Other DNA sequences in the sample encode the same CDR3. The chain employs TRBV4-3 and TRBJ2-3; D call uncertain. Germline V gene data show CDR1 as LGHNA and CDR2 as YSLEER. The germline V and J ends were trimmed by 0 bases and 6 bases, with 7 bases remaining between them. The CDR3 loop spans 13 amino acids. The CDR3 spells CASSQDGGDTQYF. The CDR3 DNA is TGCGCCAGCAGCCAAGATGGTGGGGATACGCAGTATTTT.

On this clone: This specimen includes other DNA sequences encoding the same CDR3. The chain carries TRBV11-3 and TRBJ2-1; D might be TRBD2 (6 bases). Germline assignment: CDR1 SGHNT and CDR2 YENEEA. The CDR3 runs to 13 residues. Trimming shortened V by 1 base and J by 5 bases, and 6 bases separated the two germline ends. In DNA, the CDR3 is TGTGCCAGCAGCTTAGGCGGGGACAATGAGCAGTTCTTC. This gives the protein CASSLGGDNEQFF.